Following are 13 T cell receptor beta chains from one sample sequenced in a study of control samples from healthy donors and cancer patients. The repertoire was sequenced with immunoSEQ multiplex PCR; TCRdb's copy has only in-frame clones and lacks some. Among tens of thousands of clones listed, more than 75% were seen once. Sequencing input: blood. Every receptor here comes from a woman aged 50 to 60 in good health.

The chain uses TRBV18 and TRBJ1-2; no firm D call. Germline V CDR1 and CDR2: KGHSH, LQKENI. V lost 0 bases and J lost 4, with 9 bases in between. The CDR3 extends over 14 amino acids. In DNA, the CDR3 is TGTGCCAGCTCACCACCTGAGGGAGGCTATGGCTACACCTTC. Amino acids: CASSPPEGGYGYTF.

The rearrangement joins TRBV3-1 (or the pseudogene TRBV3-2) to TRBJ1-1; tentatively, D is TRBD1 (6 bases). The germline V gene encodes CDR1 LGHDT and CDR2 YNNKEL (reference sequence). The CDR3 covers 15 residues. The V end lost 4 bases, the J end lost 3 bases, and 15 bases lay between the germline ends. CDR3 bases: TGTGCCAGCAGCCCTCAAAGGGCAGGGGACACTGAAGCTTTCTTT. Its protein product is CASSPQRAGDTEAFF.

This clone was detected only a few times. The chain recombines TRBV28 with TRBJ1-1, with no clear D. The V and J ends lost 5 bases and 1 base respectively, with 11 bases between them. From germline, CDR1 is MDHEN and CDR2 SYDVKM. This CDR3 is 14 amino acids long. The CDR3 DNA sequence: TGTGCCAGCAGTACACCAGGCGGGAACACTGAAGCTTTCTTT. Amino acids: CASSTPGGNTEAFF.

The V gene is TRBV5-4, the J gene TRBJ2-2, with 11 bases aligning to TRBD2. Trimming took 4 bases from V and 1 from J; bases not matched to a gene: 3. The CDR3 is made up of 16 amino acids. The germline V gene encodes CDR1 SGHNT and CDR2 YYREEE (reference sequence). The CDR3 sequence: CASSGGLAGNTGELFF. CDR3 DNA sequence: TGTGCCAGCAGCGGAGGACTAGCGGGGAACACCGGGGAGCTGTTTTTT.

This chain uses TRBV3-1 (or the pseudogene TRBV3-2) with TRBJ1-3, with D uncertain. The CDR3 sequence is 13 residues long. Deletions cut 1 base from V and 4 bases from J, with 5 bases between. Germline values: CDR1 LGHDT, CDR2 YNNKEL (reference sequence). This CDR3 is CASSQVEGNTIYF. The CDR3 coding sequence is TGTGCCAGCAGCCAAGTGGAAGGAAACACCATATATTTT.

The gene calls are TRBV5-1 and TRBJ2-7; D may be TRBD2 (6 bases). Germline assignment: CDR1 SGHRS and CDR2 YFSETQ. V was pared by 3 bases and J by 2 bases, with 12 bases between. CDR3 length: 14 residues. CDR3 sequence (DNA): TGCGCCAGCAGCTCGCGGGGCAGCACCTACGAGCAGTACTTC. This translates into CASSSRGSTYEQYF.

V usage is TRBV28 and J usage is TRBJ1-2; a weak D match, TRBD1 (5 bases). The CDR3 runs to 12 residues. Trimming cost V 7 bases and J 8 bases, with 14 bases left between them. The germline V gene encodes CDR1 MDHEN and CDR2 SYDVKM. The CDR3 region is CASIRGPGGYTF. The CDR3 DNA sequence: TGTGCCAGCATTAGGGGCCCGGGGGGCTACACCTTC.

The genes are TRBV7-9 and TRBJ1-2; D gene uncertain. With 1 base removed from V and 2 bases from J, the gap between germline ends came to 8 bases. CDR1 and CDR2 from the germline V gene are SEHNR and FQNEAQ (reference sequence). The CDR3 covers 14 residues. CDR3 region: CASSLEEQNYGYTF. CDR3 nucleotides: TGTGCCAGCAGCTTAGAAGAACAGAACTATGGCTACACCTTC.

This clone was detected only once. V is TRBV29-1 and J is TRBJ2-1; D perhaps matches TRBD1 (6 bases). The V and J ends lost 2 bases and 4 bases respectively, with 15 bases between them. The CDR3 sequence is 15 residues long. The germline gives CDR1 SQVTM, CDR2 ANQGSEA. For the CDR3, the DNA is TGCAGCGTTGAATTACAGGGAAAGCCTTACAATGAGCAGTTCTTC. Protein product: CSVELQGKPYNEQFF.

The chain recombines TRBV5-6 with TRBJ2-1; 7 bases fit TRBD2. Germline loops: CDR1 SGHDT, CDR2 YYEEEE. V gave up 5 bases and J gave up 8 bases; unmatched junction bases: 7. The CDR3 runs 13 residues. DNA of the CDR3: TGTGCCAGCAGTCCCGGGACTACCGATGAGCAGTTCTTC. It yields the protein CASSPGTTDEQFF.

V is TRBV3-1 (or the pseudogene TRBV3-2) and J is TRBJ2-2; D is uncertain. The CDR3 sequence is 13 residues long. Deletions cut 1 base from V and 7 bases from J, with 7 bases between. Per the germline V gene, CDR1 is LGHDT and CDR2 is YNNKEL (reference sequence). CDR3 coding DNA: TGTGCCAGCAGCCAAGTCAATGGCGGGGAGCTGTTTTTT. Translated: CASSQVNGGELFF.

This chain connects TRBV5-8 to TRBJ2-1; D is ambiguous. The V and J ends lost 0 bases and 4 bases respectively, with 8 bases between them. CDR1 SGHTS and CDR2 YDEGEE come from the germline V gene. This CDR3 is 14 amino acids long. The CDR3 loop is CASSLDAGYNEQFF. The CDR3, as DNA: TGTGCCAGCAGCTTGGACGCCGGTTACAATGAGCAGTTCTTC.

This chain joins TRBV19 and TRBJ2-1, with D possibly TRBD2 on 6 matching bases. V was pared by 4 bases and J by 4 bases, with 20 bases between. This CDR3 is built from 17 residues. CDR1 is LNHDA, CDR2 SQIVND, per germline (reference sequence). The CDR3 DNA follows: TGTGCCAGTAGTAATCTAGTAGGAGCGGGTATGTACAATGAGCAGTTCTTC. The encoded protein is CASSNLVGAGMYNEQFF. Filled out from reference TRBV19 and TRBJ2-1, the complete variable domain reads DGGITQSPKYLFRKEGQNVTLSCEQNLNHDAMYWYRQDPGQGLRLIYYSQIVNDFQKGDIAEGYSVSREKKESFPLTVTSAQKNPTAFYLCASSNLVGAGMYNEQFFGPGTRLTVL.